What follows is one T cell receptor beta chain and its context. Its specificity is not known. This specimen belongs to a study of cytomegalovirus exposure and HLA in healthy donors. This CDR3 spans 17 amino acids. Germline trimming cut 3 bases from V and 4 bases from J; bases unmatched to any gene: 10. The germline gives CDR1 SGDLS, CDR2 YYNGEE. The PCR was carried out with 60 Vbeta primers and 13 Jbeta primers. Clones were read by immunoSEQ multiplex PCR, and TCRdb kept only the in-frame ones, dropping some. The table has 130,000 to 150,000 clones, 60% to 85% seen once. Regarding the study as a whole: Among the CMV-associated chains, a few were confirmed in vitro as specific for CMV antigens. Fewer N-insertions (relative to the roughly 630-donor mean) were reportedly seen in an Asian-associated ancestry cluster in a later analysis.

Source material: PBMCs. The receptor was derived from a male donor in good health and CMV-seronegative. The chain employs TRBV9 and TRBJ2-1, with 10 nucleotides matching TRBD2. CDR3 coding DNA: TGTGCCAGCAGCGGATTGGGGCTAGCGGGGGTTTACAATGAGCAGTTCTTC. This gives the protein CASSGLGLAGVYNEQFF.